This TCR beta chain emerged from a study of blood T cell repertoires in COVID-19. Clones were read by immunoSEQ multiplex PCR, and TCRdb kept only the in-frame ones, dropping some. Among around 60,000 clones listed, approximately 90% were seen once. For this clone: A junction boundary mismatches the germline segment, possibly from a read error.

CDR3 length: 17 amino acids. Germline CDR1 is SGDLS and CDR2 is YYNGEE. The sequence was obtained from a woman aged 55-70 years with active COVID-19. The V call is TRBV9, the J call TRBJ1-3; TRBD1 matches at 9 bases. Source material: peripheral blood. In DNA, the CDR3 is TGTGCCAGCAGCCCAACTCCAAGACAGGGGGATGGAGACACCATATATTTT. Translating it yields CASSPTPRQGDGDTIYF.